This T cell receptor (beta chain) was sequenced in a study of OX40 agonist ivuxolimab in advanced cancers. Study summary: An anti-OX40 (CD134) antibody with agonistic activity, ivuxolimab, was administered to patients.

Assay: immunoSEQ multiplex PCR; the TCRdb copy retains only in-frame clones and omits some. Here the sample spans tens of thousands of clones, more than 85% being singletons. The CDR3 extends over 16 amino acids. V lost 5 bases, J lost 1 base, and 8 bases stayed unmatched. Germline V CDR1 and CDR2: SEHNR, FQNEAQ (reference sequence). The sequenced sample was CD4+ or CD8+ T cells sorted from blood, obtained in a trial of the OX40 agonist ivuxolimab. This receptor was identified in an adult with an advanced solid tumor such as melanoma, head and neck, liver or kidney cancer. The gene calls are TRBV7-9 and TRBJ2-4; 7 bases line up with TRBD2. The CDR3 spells CASSPGLVSAKNIQYF. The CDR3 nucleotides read TGTGCCAGCAGCCCCGGACTAGTCAGTGCCAAAAACATTCAGTACTTC. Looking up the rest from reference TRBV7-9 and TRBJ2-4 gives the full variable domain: DTGVSQNPRHKITKRGQNVTFRCDPISEHNRLYWYRQTLGQGPEFLTYFQNEAQLEKSRLLSDRFSAERPKGSFSTLEIQRTEQGDSAMYLCASSPGLVSAKNIQYFGAGTRLSVL.